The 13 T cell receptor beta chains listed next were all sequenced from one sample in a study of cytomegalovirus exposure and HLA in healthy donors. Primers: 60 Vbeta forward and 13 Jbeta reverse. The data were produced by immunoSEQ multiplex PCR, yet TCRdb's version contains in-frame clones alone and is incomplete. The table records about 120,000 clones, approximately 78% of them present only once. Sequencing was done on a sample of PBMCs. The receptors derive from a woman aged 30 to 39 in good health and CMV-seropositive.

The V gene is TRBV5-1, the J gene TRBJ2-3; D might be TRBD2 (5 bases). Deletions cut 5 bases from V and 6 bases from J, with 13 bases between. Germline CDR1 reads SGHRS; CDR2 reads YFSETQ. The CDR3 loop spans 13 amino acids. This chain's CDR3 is CASSTEVGDTQYF. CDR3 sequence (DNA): TGCGCCAGCAGTACGGAGGTCGGCGATACGCAGTATTTT.

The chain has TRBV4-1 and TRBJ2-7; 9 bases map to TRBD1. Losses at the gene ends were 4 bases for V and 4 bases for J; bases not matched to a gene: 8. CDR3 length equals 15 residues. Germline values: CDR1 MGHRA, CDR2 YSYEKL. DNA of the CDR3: TGCGCCAGCAGCCTCAACAGGGGGCAAGGGTACGAGCAGTACTTC. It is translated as CASSLNRGQGYEQYF.

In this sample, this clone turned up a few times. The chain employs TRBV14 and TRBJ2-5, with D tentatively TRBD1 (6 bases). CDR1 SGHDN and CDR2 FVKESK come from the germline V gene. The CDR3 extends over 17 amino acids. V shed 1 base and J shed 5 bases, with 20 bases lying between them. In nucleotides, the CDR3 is TGTGCCAGCAGCCAAGGAGACCTACAGGGTTTTGGTGAGACCCAGTACTTC. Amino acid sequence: CASSQGDLQGFGETQYF.

The CDR3: CAWSTGTGEETQYF. In DNA form, the CDR3 reads TGTGCCTGGAGTACCGGGACGGGGGAAGAGACCCAGTACTTC. This chain links TRBV30 with TRBJ2-5; TRBD2 is a possible D gene (6 bases). V dropped 2 bases and J dropped 3 bases, with 13 bases sitting between them. There are 14 residues in the CDR3. Germline-derived CDR1 and CDR2 are GTSNPN and SVGIG (reference sequence).

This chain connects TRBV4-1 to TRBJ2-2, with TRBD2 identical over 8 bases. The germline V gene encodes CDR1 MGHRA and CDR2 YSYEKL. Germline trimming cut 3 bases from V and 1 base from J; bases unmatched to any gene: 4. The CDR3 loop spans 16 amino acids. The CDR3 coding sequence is TGCGCCAGCAGCCACCCGGCGGGGGGGAACACCGGGGAGCTGTTTTTT. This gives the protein CASSHPAGGNTGELFF.

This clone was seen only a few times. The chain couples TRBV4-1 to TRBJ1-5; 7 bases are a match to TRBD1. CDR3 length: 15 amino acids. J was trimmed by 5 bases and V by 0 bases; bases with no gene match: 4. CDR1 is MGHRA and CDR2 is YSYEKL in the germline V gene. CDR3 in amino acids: CASSQDLGTDQPQHF. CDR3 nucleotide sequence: TGCGCCAGCAGCCAAGATTTGGGGACAGATCAGCCCCAGCATTTT.

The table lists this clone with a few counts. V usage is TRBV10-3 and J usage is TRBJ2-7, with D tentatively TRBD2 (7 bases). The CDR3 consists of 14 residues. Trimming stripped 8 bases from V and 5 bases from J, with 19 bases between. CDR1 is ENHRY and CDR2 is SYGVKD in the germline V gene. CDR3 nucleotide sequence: TGTGCCATCGGCCGGGGGGCAGGAATCGACGAGCAGTACTTC. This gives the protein CAIGRGAGIDEQYF.

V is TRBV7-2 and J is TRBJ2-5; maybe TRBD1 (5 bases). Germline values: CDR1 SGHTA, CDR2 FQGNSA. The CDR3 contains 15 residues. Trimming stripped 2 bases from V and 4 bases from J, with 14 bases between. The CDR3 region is CASSLKGSLPETQYF. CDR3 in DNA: TGTGCCAGCAGCTTAAAGGGGTCCCTGCCAGAGACCCAGTACTTC.

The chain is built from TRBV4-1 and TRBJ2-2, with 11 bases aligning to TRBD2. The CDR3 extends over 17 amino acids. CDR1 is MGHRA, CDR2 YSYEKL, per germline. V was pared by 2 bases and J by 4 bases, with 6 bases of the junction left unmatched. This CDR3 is CASSQQLAGVSTGELFF. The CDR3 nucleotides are TGCGCCAGCAGCCAACAACTAGCGGGGGTGTCCACCGGGGAGCTGTTTTTT.

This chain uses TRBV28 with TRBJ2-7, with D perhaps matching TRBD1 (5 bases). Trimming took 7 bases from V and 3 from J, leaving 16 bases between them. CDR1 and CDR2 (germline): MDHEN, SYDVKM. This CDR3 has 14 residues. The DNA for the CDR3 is TGTGCCAGCACCACATTGGGGCGAGTCTACGAGCAGTACTTC. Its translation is CASTTLGRVYEQYF.

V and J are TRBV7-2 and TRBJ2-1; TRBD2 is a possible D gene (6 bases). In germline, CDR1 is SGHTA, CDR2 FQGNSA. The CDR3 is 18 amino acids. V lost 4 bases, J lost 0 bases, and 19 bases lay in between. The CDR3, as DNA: TGTGCCAGCAGCTCCCCAAAATTGGGGGGAAACTCCTACAATGAGCAGTTCTTC. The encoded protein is CASSSPKLGGNSYNEQFF.

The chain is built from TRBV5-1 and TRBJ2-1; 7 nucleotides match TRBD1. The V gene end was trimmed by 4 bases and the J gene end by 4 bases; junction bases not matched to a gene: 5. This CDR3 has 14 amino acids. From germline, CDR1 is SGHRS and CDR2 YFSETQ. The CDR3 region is CASSRDRDYNEQFF. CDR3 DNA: TGCGCCAGCAGCCGGGACAGAGATTACAATGAGCAGTTCTTC.

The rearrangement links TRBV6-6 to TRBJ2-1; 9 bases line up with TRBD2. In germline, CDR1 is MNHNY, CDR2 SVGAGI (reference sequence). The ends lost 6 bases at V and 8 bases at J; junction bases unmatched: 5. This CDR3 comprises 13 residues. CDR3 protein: CASRGGGAHEQFF. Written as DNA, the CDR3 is TGTGCCAGCAGGGGCGGGGGGGCTCATGAGCAGTTCTTC.